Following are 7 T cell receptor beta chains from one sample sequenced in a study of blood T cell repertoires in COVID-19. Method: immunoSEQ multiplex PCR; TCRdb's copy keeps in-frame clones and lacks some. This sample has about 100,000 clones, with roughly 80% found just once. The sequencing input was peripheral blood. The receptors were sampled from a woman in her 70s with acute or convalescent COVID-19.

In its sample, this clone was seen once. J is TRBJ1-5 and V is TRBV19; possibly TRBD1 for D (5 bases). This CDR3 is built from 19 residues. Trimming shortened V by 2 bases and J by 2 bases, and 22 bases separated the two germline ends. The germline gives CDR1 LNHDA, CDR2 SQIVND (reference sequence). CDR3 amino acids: CASSITLGGTVGGNQPQHF. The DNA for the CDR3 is TGTGCCAGTAGTATAACACTCGGCGGGACCGTTGGCGGCAATCAGCCCCAGCATTTT.

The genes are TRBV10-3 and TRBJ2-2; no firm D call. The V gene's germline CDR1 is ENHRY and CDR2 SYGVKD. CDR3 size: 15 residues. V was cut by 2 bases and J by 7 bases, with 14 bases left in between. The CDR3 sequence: CAISEKAPNDGELFF. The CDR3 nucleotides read TGTGCCATCAGTGAGAAAGCCCCCAACGACGGGGAGCTGTTTTTT.

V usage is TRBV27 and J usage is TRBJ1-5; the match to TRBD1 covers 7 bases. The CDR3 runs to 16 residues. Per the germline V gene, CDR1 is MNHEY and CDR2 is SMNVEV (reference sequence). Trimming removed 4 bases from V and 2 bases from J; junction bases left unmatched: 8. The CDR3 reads CASSSSLTGGNQPQHF. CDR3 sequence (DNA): TGTGCCAGCAGTTCTTCCCTAACAGGGGGCAATCAGCCCCAGCATTTT.

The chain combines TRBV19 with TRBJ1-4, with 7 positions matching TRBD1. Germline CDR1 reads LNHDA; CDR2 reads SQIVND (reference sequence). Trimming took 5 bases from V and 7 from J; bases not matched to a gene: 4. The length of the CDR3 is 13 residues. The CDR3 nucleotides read TGTGCCAGTAGTTCGGGACAGTTTGAAAAACTGTTTTTT. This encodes CASSSGQFEKLFF.

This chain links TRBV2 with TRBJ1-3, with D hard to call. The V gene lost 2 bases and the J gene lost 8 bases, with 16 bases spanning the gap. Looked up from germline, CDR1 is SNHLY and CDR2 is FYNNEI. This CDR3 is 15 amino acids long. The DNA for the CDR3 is TGTGCCAGCAGTGAAACTAATCTGCTGGTTGACACCATATATTTT. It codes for CASSETNLLVDTIYF.

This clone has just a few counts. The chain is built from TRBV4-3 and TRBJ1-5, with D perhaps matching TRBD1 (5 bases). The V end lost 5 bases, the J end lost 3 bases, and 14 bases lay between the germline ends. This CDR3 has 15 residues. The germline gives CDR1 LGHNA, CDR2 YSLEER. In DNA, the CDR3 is TGCGCCAGCAGCGAAAGTGCGGGGGTCAATCAGCCCCAGCATTTT. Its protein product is CASSESAGVNQPQHF.

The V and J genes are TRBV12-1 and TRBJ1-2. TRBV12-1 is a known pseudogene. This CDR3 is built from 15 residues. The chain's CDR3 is CASSSFPGSHYGYTF. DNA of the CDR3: TGTGCCAGCAGCTCGTTCCCGGGGTCCCACTATGGCTACACCTTC.